The 27 T cell receptor beta chains in this list originate from one sample, sequenced in a study of technical replicates of blood from several donors. Profiled with immunoSEQ multiplex PCR; TCRdb holds only in-frame clones, not every one. Here the sample spans 70,000 to 80,000 clones, 95% to 97% being singletons. The material sequenced was T cells isolated from PBMCs. These receptors originate from a human donor in good health.

This clone was observed a handful of times. The J gene is TRBJ1-1, the V gene TRBV4-1; TRBD1 aligns across 7 bases. This CDR3 is 14 amino acids long. The germline gives CDR1 MGHRA, CDR2 YSYEKL. V gave up 4 bases and J gave up 1 base; unmatched junction bases: 3. CDR3 sequence reads: CASSPGTANTEAFF. Written as DNA, the CDR3 is TGCGCCAGCAGCCCCGGGACAGCGAACACTGAAGCTTTCTTT.

This clone was seen only a few times. The chain combines TRBV30 with TRBJ1-4, with unresolved D. The germline V gene has CDR1 GTSNPN and CDR2 SVGIG (reference sequence). The CDR3 runs to 13 residues. V gave up 4 bases and J gave up 4 bases, with 10 bases separating them. This CDR3 is CAWTQVVNEKLFF. The CDR3, as DNA: TGTGCCTGGACCCAGGTGGTTAATGAAAAACTGTTTTTT.

The V gene is TRBV11-2, the J gene TRBJ2-7; TRBD1 aligns across 8 bases. Germline-derived CDR1 and CDR2 are SGHAT and FQNNGV. The junction had 5 bases not matched to a gene; V was cut back by 5 bases and J by 5 bases. CDR3 size: 13 residues. DNA of the CDR3: TGTGCCAGCAGCCGGACAGGGAACCACGAGCAGTACTTC. This translates into CASSRTGNHEQYF.

The chain uses TRBV27 and TRBJ1-2; D is possibly TRBD1 (5 bases). The CDR3 has 15 amino acids. Trimming pared 7 bases from V and 8 bases from J, leaving 23 bases between. CDR1 and CDR2 (germline): MNHEY, SMNVEV (reference sequence). CDR3 in amino acids: CASTRVGTGLRGYTF. CDR3 DNA sequence: TGTGCCAGCACTCGCGTGGGAACAGGTCTACGGGGCTACACCTTC.

The chain uses TRBV11-3 and TRBJ2-2; D call uncertain. Trimming took off 5 bases at V and 4 bases at J, with 11 bases between the two ends. CDR3 length: 14 amino acids. The V gene's germline CDR1 is SGHNT and CDR2 YENEEA. This chain's CDR3 is CASSHYRSTGELFF. The CDR3 DNA sequence: TGTGCCAGCAGCCATTACCGGAGCACCGGGGAGCTGTTTTTT.

The chain recombines TRBV29-1 with TRBJ2-1; the match to TRBD1 covers 8 bases. Germline CDR1 SQVTM, CDR2 ANQGSEA. After removal of 5 bases from V and 6 bases from J, the junction contained 9 bases not matched to a gene. The CDR3 loop spans 14 amino acids. The CDR3 loop reads CSVRDRGSVNEQFF. The CDR3 DNA follows: TGCAGCGTTAGAGACAGGGGATCGGTCAATGAGCAGTTCTTC.

The chain joins TRBV4-1 to TRBJ2-5; 11 nucleotides align to TRBD2. This CDR3 is built from 16 residues. The junction had 5 bases not matched to a gene; V was cut back by 3 bases and J by 2 bases. Germline V lookup: CDR1 MGHRA, CDR2 YSYEKL. The chain's CDR3 is CASSHPGLADQETQYF. CDR3 nucleotide sequence: TGCGCCAGCAGCCATCCGGGACTAGCGGATCAAGAGACCCAGTACTTC.

V and J are TRBV7-9 and TRBJ1-3, with D unclear. Germline V gene data show CDR1 as SEHNR and CDR2 as FQNEAQ (reference sequence). Trimming left V 8 bases short and J 2 bases short, with 13 bases between. The CDR3 totals 14 residues. DNA for the CDR3: TGTGCCAGCGGTGGTGAAGTAGCTGGAAACACCATATATTTT. It codes for CASGGEVAGNTIYF.

The chain is built from TRBV10-3 and TRBJ1-6; D remains unclear. This CDR3 contains 14 residues. Looked up from germline, CDR1 is ENHRY and CDR2 is SYGVKD. Trimming stripped 3 bases from V and 6 bases from J, with 9 bases between. The CDR3 DNA reads TGTGCCATCAGTGAAAGGGAGCGTAATTCACCCCTCCACTTT. It codes for CAISERERNSPLHF.

CDR3 sequence reads: CASSQDHRGQMGYTF. The CDR3 DNA reads TGCGCCAGCAGCCAAGATCACAGGGGGCAGATGGGCTACACCTTC. The rearrangement joins TRBV4-1 to TRBJ1-2, with 9 bases aligning to TRBD1. Trimming took 0 bases from V and 8 from J; bases not matched to a gene: 7. Germline V gene data show CDR1 as MGHRA and CDR2 as YSYEKL. This CDR3 is built from 15 residues.

CDR3 in amino acids: CASSQDAGGVFNYGYTF. The CDR3, as DNA: TGTGCCAGCAGCCAAGATGCTGGCGGAGTTTTTAACTATGGCTACACCTTC. The rearrangement joins TRBV14 to TRBJ1-2; no clear D gene. The length of the CDR3 is 17 residues. Per the germline V gene, CDR1 is SGHDN and CDR2 is FVKESK. With 0 bases removed from V and 1 base from J, the gap between germline ends came to 15 bases.

The chain combines TRBV10-1 with TRBJ1-1; D may be TRBD1 (5 bases). V dropped 3 bases and J dropped 0 bases, with 11 bases sitting between them. This CDR3 region has 15 residues. Germline CDR1 reads WNHNN; CDR2 reads SYGVQD (reference sequence). In DNA, the CDR3 is TGCGCCAGCAGTGAATCGGGGGGACTGAACACTGAAGCTTTCTTT. Translating gives CASSESGGLNTEAFF.

The rearrangement uses TRBV30 and TRBJ1-2; no firm D call. The CDR3 length is 12 residues. Germline CDR1 GTSNPN, CDR2 SVGIG (reference sequence). V lost 2 bases and J lost 8, with 12 bases in between. The CDR3 region is CAWSSGLEGYTF. CDR3 nucleotides: TGTGCCTGGAGTTCAGGTTTAGAGGGCTACACCTTC.

The rearrangement joins TRBV6-5 to TRBJ2-7; the match to TRBD1 covers 10 bases. Germline trimming cut 0 bases from V and 6 bases from J; bases unmatched to any gene: 8. The germline V gene encodes CDR1 MNHEY and CDR2 SVGAGI. This CDR3 has 16 residues. This CDR3 is CASSYSGTGATGEQYF. DNA for the CDR3: TGTGCCAGCAGTTACTCCGGGACAGGGGCGACAGGCGAGCAGTACTTC.

The chain uses TRBV6-1 and TRBJ2-7; D is perhaps TRBD2 (7 bases). The length of the CDR3 is 14 residues. Trimming cost V 4 bases and J 4 bases, with 14 bases left between them. CDR1 is MNHNS, CDR2 SASEGT, per germline. Written as DNA, the CDR3 is TGTGCCAGCAGTGGAAGGGGGGGGGTTTACGAGCAGTACTTC. This sequence encodes CASSGRGGVYEQYF.

The J gene is TRBJ1-1, the V gene TRBV28, with D unresolved. CDR1 is MDHEN and CDR2 is SYDVKM in the germline V gene. With 4 bases removed from V and 2 bases from J, the gap between germline ends came to 14 bases. This CDR3 spans 15 amino acids. CDR3 loop: CASSSPTSYNTEAFF. CDR3 DNA: TGTGCCAGCAGTTCCCCAACCAGTTATAACACTGAAGCTTTCTTT.

The chain has TRBV27 and TRBJ1-5; 9 bases map to TRBD1. The V segment lost 4 bases and the J segment 5 bases; nucleotides outside the gene matches: 3. There are 14 residues in the CDR3. CDR1 is MNHEY and CDR2 is SMNVEV in the germline V gene (reference sequence). In nucleotides, the CDR3 is TGTGCCAGCAGTTCACAGGGGGCCTATCAGCCCCAGCATTTT. Residues: CASSSQGAYQPQHF.

V and J are TRBV4-2 and TRBJ2-3, with TRBD2 matching over 8 bases. This CDR3 comprises 18 residues. J was trimmed by 0 bases and V by 6 bases; bases with no gene match: 14. The germline gives CDR1 LGHNA, CDR2 YNFKEQ. Here the CDR3 reads CASSHPGLDLSSTDTQYF. The CDR3 DNA sequence: TGTGCCAGCAGTCACCCGGGACTAGACCTTTCTAGCACAGATACGCAGTATTTT.

The V gene is TRBV11-3, the J gene TRBJ1-1; D is perhaps TRBD1 (5 bases). Trimming took off 6 bases at V and 4 bases at J, with 18 bases between the two ends. This CDR3 contains 15 residues. CDR1 is SGHNT and CDR2 is YENEEA in the germline V gene. In DNA form, the CDR3 reads TGTGCCAGCAGAGCTCCAGGGTTAGTCGGCACTGAAGCTTTCTTT. Translation gives CASRAPGLVGTEAFF.

The chain is built from TRBV6-1 and TRBJ1-5; 7 bases are a match to TRBD1. The CDR3 length is 15 residues. The trim removed 5 bases at V and 4 bases at J, leaving 8 bases unmatched. Germline assignment: CDR1 MNHNS and CDR2 SASEGT. The CDR3 sequence is CASSSHRGLNQPQHF. The CDR3 DNA reads TGTGCCAGCAGTTCGCACAGGGGCTTGAATCAGCCCCAGCATTTT.

The chain has TRBV6-6 and TRBJ2-4; 9 bases match TRBD1. V lost 6 bases, J lost 5 bases, and 11 bases stayed unmatched. CDR3 size: 16 residues. CDR1 MNHNY and CDR2 SVGAGI come from the germline V gene (reference sequence). The CDR3: CASSPWGTGIENIQYF. CDR3 in DNA: TGTGCCAGCAGCCCATGGGGGACAGGGATTGAAAACATTCAGTACTTC.

The CDR3 nucleotides are TGTGCCTGGCTACCGGGACAGGCTGCTAACTATGGCTACACCTTC. This gives the protein CAWLPGQAANYGYTF. The V gene is TRBV30, the J gene TRBJ1-2; the match to TRBD1 covers 8 bases. V was clipped by 5 bases and J by 0 bases; unmatched bases: 8. CDR3 length: 15 amino acids. Per germline, CDR1 GTSNPN and CDR2 SVGIG (reference sequence).

V gene TRBV2 combines with J gene TRBJ2-1; TRBD2 agrees at 10 bases. Trimming at V came to 7 bases and at J to 3 bases, leaving 6 bases not matched to a gene. The CDR3 has 15 amino acids. Germline lookup yields CDR1 SNHLY and CDR2 FYNNEI. The chain's CDR3 is CASTRGTSVYNEQFF. The CDR3 coding sequence is TGTGCCAGCACCAGAGGGACTAGCGTCTACAATGAGCAGTTCTTC.

The chain recombines TRBV11-2 with TRBJ2-7; 12 bases line up with TRBD2. This CDR3 has 14 amino acids. The germline V gene encodes CDR1 SGHAT and CDR2 FQNNGV. Trimming at V came to 5 bases and at J to 4 bases, leaving 3 bases not matched to a gene. CDR3 nucleotides: TGTGCCAGCAGCCTCGGACTAGCGGGGTACGAGCAGTACTTC. Amino acid sequence: CASSLGLAGYEQYF.

V and J are TRBV28 and TRBJ2-2; possibly TRBD1 for D (6 bases). CDR1 is MDHEN, CDR2 SYDVKM, per germline. CDR3 length: 14 amino acids. With 5 bases removed from V and 6 bases from J, the gap between germline ends came to 13 bases. CDR3 sequence (DNA): TGTGCCAGCAGTCCGGACAGACCACCCGGGGAGCTGTTTTTT. This codes for CASSPDRPPGELFF.

The rearrangement links TRBV5-1 to TRBJ2-5, with D possibly being TRBD1 (5 bases). The V gene's germline CDR1 is SGHRS and CDR2 YFSETQ. Trimming left V 2 bases short and J 9 bases short, with 14 bases between. There are 13 residues in the CDR3. CDR3 in DNA: TGCGCCAGCAGCTTTGGGTATTCAGGGTCCCAGTACTTC. Protein product: CASSFGYSGSQYF. The whole variable domain, filled in from reference TRBV5-1 and TRBJ2-5, reads KAGVTQTPRYLIKTRGQQVTLSCSPISGHRSVSWYQQTPGQGLQFLFEYFSETQRNKGNFPGRFSGRQFSNSRSEMNVSTLELGDSALYLCASSFGYSGSQYFGPGTRLLVL.

The rearrangement links TRBV12-5 to TRBJ2-7; 8 bases map to TRBD1. Germline CDR1 is LGHNT and CDR2 is FRNRAP. CDR3 size: 13 residues. The junction had 3 bases not matched to a gene; V was cut back by 2 bases and J by 6 bases. CDR3 sequence (DNA): TGTGCTAGTGGTTTGTGGACAGGGCGCGAGCAGTACTTC. This gives the protein CASGLWTGREQYF.